This entry lists 7 T cell receptor beta chains sequenced from one sample in a study of cytomegalovirus exposure and HLA in healthy donors. 60 Vbeta and 13 Jbeta primers were used in PCR. Using immunoSEQ multiplex PCR, the repertoire was profiled, and TCRdb retains in-frame clones only, with some absent. The repertoire holds roughly 200,000 clones, with around 80% as singletons. The sequenced material came from PBMCs. These receptors were obtained from a man aged 35-49 years in good health and CMV-seronegative.

The CDR3 DNA follows: TGCGCCAGCAGCTTGGAGGGCCGACCGGGGTCCGAGCAGTACTTC. It specifies CASSLEGRPGSEQYF. The gene calls are TRBV5-1 and TRBJ2-5; weak D call: TRBD2 (5 bases). The DNA matches TRBJ2-7 better at its end, which makes the J call doubtful. In germline, CDR1 is SGHRS, CDR2 YFSETQ. CDR3 size: 15 residues.

This sequence joins TRBV7-9 and TRBJ1-3; TRBD1 aligns across 9 bases. CDR3 length: 16 amino acids. Germline V gene sequence: CDR1 SEHNR, CDR2 FQNEAQ (reference sequence). Trimming cost V 1 base and J 4 bases; bases outside gene matches: 5. Here the CDR3 DNA reads TGTGCCAGCAGCTTAGGGGGACAGGGACCCGGAAACACCATATATTTT. It is translated as CASSLGGQGPGNTIYF.

The genes are TRBV9 and TRBJ2-7; possibly TRBD2 for D (5 bases). CDR1 is SGDLS and CDR2 is YYNGEE in the germline V gene. The CDR3 has 17 residues. V gave up 4 bases and J gave up 1 base, with 21 bases separating them. The CDR3 region is CASSPRIEGPRSYEQYF. The CDR3 region has the DNA TGTGCCAGCAGCCCGAGAATTGAGGGCCCTCGTTCCTACGAGCAGTACTTC.

V usage is TRBV27 and J usage is TRBJ1-2; D is perhaps TRBD1 (5 bases). Germline V gene sequence: CDR1 MNHEY, CDR2 SMNVEV (reference sequence). This CDR3 region has 15 residues. The ends were cut back, 4 bases at V and 4 bases at J, with 16 bases in the middle. CDR3 amino acids: CASSSTPPRGYGYTF. The CDR3 DNA sequence: TGTGCCAGCAGTTCAACCCCCCCAAGGGGCTATGGCTACACCTTC.

V gene TRBV4-3 combines with J gene TRBJ2-2, with a weak D call TRBD1 (5 bases). The CDR3 is made up of 17 amino acids. The V and J ends lost 3 bases and 2 bases respectively, with 16 bases between them. Germline V CDR1 and CDR2: LGHNA, YSLEER. The CDR3 spells CASSQAKVGRNTGELFF. CDR3 DNA: TGCGCCAGCAGCCAGGCCAAAGTGGGGCGTAACACCGGGGAGCTGTTTTTT.

This chain links TRBV27 with TRBJ1-2, with TRBD1 matching 7 bases. Germline assignment: CDR1 MNHEY and CDR2 SMNVEV (reference sequence). This CDR3 spans 13 amino acids. The V and J ends lost 0 bases and 7 bases, in that order; junction bases with no gene match: 2. The CDR3 loop is CASSLSQGGGYTF. The CDR3, as DNA: TGTGCCAGCAGTTTATCCCAGGGGGGTGGCTACACCTTC.

This clone was found once. The sample has other DNA sequences that encode this CDR3 too. This chain joins TRBV11-2 and TRBJ2-7, with D perhaps TRBD1 (6 bases). Germline V gene sequence: CDR1 SGHAT, CDR2 FQNNGV. The CDR3 has 13 amino acids. V shed 4 bases and J shed 2 bases, with 9 bases lying between them. CDR3: CASSSRDTYEQYF. The CDR3 bases are TGTGCCAGCAGCTCCCGGGACACCTACGAGCAGTACTTC.